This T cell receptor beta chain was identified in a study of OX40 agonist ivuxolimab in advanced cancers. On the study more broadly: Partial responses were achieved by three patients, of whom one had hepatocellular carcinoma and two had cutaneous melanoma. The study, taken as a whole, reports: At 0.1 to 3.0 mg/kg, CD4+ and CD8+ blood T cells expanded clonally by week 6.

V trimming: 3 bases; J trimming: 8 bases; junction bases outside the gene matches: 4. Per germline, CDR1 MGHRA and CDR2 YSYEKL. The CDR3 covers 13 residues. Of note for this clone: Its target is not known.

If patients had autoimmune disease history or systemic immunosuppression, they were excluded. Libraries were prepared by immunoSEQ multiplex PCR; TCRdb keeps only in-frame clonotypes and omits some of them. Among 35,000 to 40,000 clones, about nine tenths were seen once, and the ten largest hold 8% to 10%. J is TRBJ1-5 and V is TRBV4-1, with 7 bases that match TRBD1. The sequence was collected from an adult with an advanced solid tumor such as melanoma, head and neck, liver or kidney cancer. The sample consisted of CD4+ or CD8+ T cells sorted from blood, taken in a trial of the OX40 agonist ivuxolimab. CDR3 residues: CASSHQGVEPQHF. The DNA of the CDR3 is TGCGCCAGCAGCCACCAGGGGGTAGAGCCCCAGCATTTT.